Below are 19 T cell receptor beta chains sequenced from a single sample in a study of identical twins. TCRdb reprocessed the 5' RACE reads via MiXCR and lists one record per CDR3 protein. The repertoire holds approximately 550,000 distinct CDR3 sequences, with about 20% as singletons. The same specimen was also included in a second study, on yellow fever vaccine responses in identical twins.

What was sequenced was CD4+ T cells sorted from blood. All receptors derive from a woman younger than 30 in good health.

CDR3 DNA: TGCGCCAGCAGCCCGGGAGTTACATACAATGAGCAGTTCTTC. Encoded protein: CASSPGVTYNEQFF. This chain joins TRBV5-1 and TRBJ2-1; D possibly corresponds to TRBD2 (6 bases). This CDR3 contains 14 residues. Per the germline V gene, CDR1 is SGHRS and CDR2 is YFSETQ. V was cut by 4 bases and J by 4 bases, with 12 bases left in between.

The chain employs TRBV5-6 and TRBJ1-5, with D uncertain. The germline V gene encodes CDR1 SGHDT and CDR2 YYEEEE. CDR3 length: 14 amino acids. V dropped 3 bases and J dropped 3 bases, with 10 bases sitting between them. CDR3 region: CASSSLTDNQPQHF. The CDR3 coding sequence is TGTGCCAGCAGCTCTTTGACCGACAATCAGCCCCAGCATTTT.

This clonotype was seen a single time. This sequence joins TRBV6-1 and TRBJ2-5, with D possibly TRBD1 on 6 matching bases. Germline lookup yields CDR1 MNHNS and CDR2 SASEGT. V was clipped by 5 bases and J by 3 bases, with 22 bases between them. This CDR3 has 17 residues. This CDR3 reads CASSYRFTGSFKETQYF. The CDR3 nucleotides are TGTGCCAGCAGTTACCGCTTCACAGGGTCCTTTAAAGAGACCCAGTACTTC.

This clonotype was seen a few times. V and J are TRBV4-1 and TRBJ2-1; tentatively, D is TRBD2 (6 bases). CDR3 length: 17 amino acids. Germline loops: CDR1 MGHRA, CDR2 YSYEKL. V was cut by 0 bases and J by 0 bases, with 12 bases left in between. This CDR3 reads CASSQDPLLASYNEQFF. In DNA form, the CDR3 reads TGCGCCAGCAGCCAAGATCCCCTACTAGCCTCCTACAATGAGCAGTTCTTC.

This clonotype was seen repeatedly, ten times or more. The chain combines TRBV4-1 with TRBJ1-1; 8 nucleotides line up with TRBD1. V gave up 5 bases and J gave up 4 bases; unmatched junction bases: 9. Looked up from germline, CDR1 is MGHRA and CDR2 is YSYEKL. There are 15 residues in the CDR3. CDR3 region: CASSEYRGAGTEAFF. In DNA form, the CDR3 reads TGCGCCAGCAGCGAATACAGGGGGGCGGGCACTGAAGCTTTCTTT.

This clonotype was seen a few times. The gene calls are TRBV6-1 and TRBJ2-2; D is perhaps TRBD1 (6 bases). This CDR3 has 17 amino acids. Trimming cost V 2 bases and J 0 bases, with 13 bases left between them. Germline CDR1 MNHNS, CDR2 SASEGT. The CDR3 nucleotides are TGTGCCAGCAGTGAATTGCAGGGGCCTGCGAACACCGGGGAGCTGTTTTTT. It encodes CASSELQGPANTGELFF.

V is TRBV29-1 and J is TRBJ2-7; a possible D gene is TRBD2 (5 bases). The germline V and J ends were trimmed by 6 bases and 7 bases, with 19 bases remaining between them. The germline V gene encodes CDR1 SQVTM and CDR2 ANQGSEA. This CDR3 spans 13 amino acids. The CDR3, as DNA: TGCAGCGTCCGGCGTGACGACGGAGGTGAGCAGTACTTC. This gives the protein CSVRRDDGGEQYF.

Concerning this clonotype itself: Germline is not matched at one junction end, which may reflect a read error. This sequence joins TRBV10-3 and TRBJ2-2; 10 bases align to TRBD1. CDR3 length: 13 residues. Looked up from germline, CDR1 is ENHRY and CDR2 is SYGVKD. The CDR3 protein is CATGQGNAGELFF. CDR3 bases: TGTGCCACGGGACAGGGGAACGCCGGGGAGCTGTTTTTT.

In this sample, this clonotype turned up a few times. The rearrangement joins TRBV10-3 to TRBJ2-4; 12 bases line up with TRBD2. This CDR3 comprises 13 residues. V dropped 4 bases and J dropped 10; count of bases not matched to a gene: 2. The V gene's germline CDR1 is ENHRY and CDR2 SYGVKD. This CDR3 is CAISGTSGAIQYF. The CDR3 DNA sequence: TGTGCCATCAGTGGGACTAGCGGGGCGATTCAGTACTTC.

This clonotype was observed a handful of times. The CDR3 loop reads CASSLGQVVTDTQYF. In DNA form, the CDR3 reads TGTGCCAGCAGCTTAGGACAGGTTGTCACAGATACGCAGTATTTT. This sequence joins TRBV11-3 and TRBJ2-3; TRBD1 is a possible D gene (6 bases). This CDR3 comprises 15 residues. Deletions cut 1 base from V and 2 bases from J, with 10 bases between. Germline V gives CDR1 SGHNT, CDR2 YENEEA. The complete variable domain, with remaining parts taken from reference TRBV11-3 and TRBJ2-3, reads EAGVVQSPRYKIIEKKQPVAFWCNPISGHNTLYWYLQNLGQGPELLIRYENEEAVDDSQLPKDRFSAERLKGVDSTLKIQPAELGDSAVYLCASSLGQVVTDTQYFGPGTRLTVL.

This chain connects TRBV3-1 to TRBJ2-2, with D tentatively TRBD2 (5 bases). The CDR3 runs 15 residues. Germline V gene sequence: CDR1 LGHDT, CDR2 YNNKEL (reference sequence). The V end was cut by 1 base, the J end by 1 base, with 7 bases between. For the CDR3, the DNA is TGTGCCAGCAGCCAAGTGGAGGAGAACACCGGGGAGCTGTTTTTT. Translated: CASSQVEENTGELFF.

The V gene is TRBV14, the J gene TRBJ2-7; D is unresolved. CDR1 and CDR2 from the germline V gene are SGHDN and FVKESK. V lost 1 base, J lost 5 bases, and 15 bases lay in between. The CDR3 sequence is 15 residues long. CDR3 coding DNA: TGTGCCAGCAGCCAAGCGTTGCTACAGACCCACGAGCAGTACTTC. The encoded protein is CASSQALLQTHEQYF.

This clonotype has just a few counts. This chain links TRBV7-6 with TRBJ2-7, with D possibly being TRBD2 (5 bases). Germline V gene lookup returns CDR1 SGHVS and CDR2 FNYEAQ. The CDR3 has 13 residues. V lost 4 bases, J lost 7 bases, and 14 bases lay in between. In nucleotides, the CDR3 is TGTGCCAGCAGCTCGCGGGCCCCCGAGGAGCAGTACTTC. Protein sequence: CASSSRAPEEQYF.

This clonotype was observed a handful of times. This chain joins TRBV2 and TRBJ2-1; 11 nucleotides align to TRBD2. Germline V CDR1 and CDR2: SNHLY, FYNNEI. The CDR3 loop spans 14 amino acids. J lost 9 bases, V lost 6 bases, and 7 bases had no gene match. The CDR3 sequence is CASRTSSGRFEQFF. CDR3 nucleotide sequence: TGTGCCAGCAGGACGTCTAGCGGGAGGTTTGAGCAGTTCTTC.

This clonotype has a handful of counts. The chain has TRBV4-1 and TRBJ1-3; D uncertain. The CDR3 has 14 residues. Trimming cost V 1 base and J 0 bases, with 4 bases left between them. Germline CDR1 MGHRA, CDR2 YSYEKL. CDR3 amino acids: CASSQVLSGNTIYF. CDR3 coding DNA: TGCGCCAGCAGCCAAGTCCTCTCTGGAAACACCATATATTTT.

V is TRBV10-3 and J is TRBJ1-2; the D is unclear. In germline, CDR1 is ENHRY, CDR2 SYGVKD. V was cut by 3 bases and J by 6 bases, with 11 bases left in between. The CDR3 extends over 13 amino acids. The CDR3 DNA reads as TGTGCCATCAGTGACGCAGGCCCCAATGGCTACACCTTC. Translating gives CAISDAGPNGYTF.

This clonotype has a handful of counts. V gene TRBV29-1 combines with J gene TRBJ2-5; D might be TRBD1 or TRBD2, each matching 5 bases. The CDR3 loop spans 14 amino acids. Germline V CDR1 and CDR2: SQVTM, ANQGSEA. Trimming took off 6 bases at V and 7 bases at J, with 21 bases between the two ends. The CDR3 loop is CSVDRGTRDATQYF. The CDR3 DNA reads as TGCAGCGTAGATAGGGGTACCAGGGACGCGACCCAGTACTTC.

This clonotype was recorded a few times. CDR3 in amino acids: CASYSTDRANTGELFF. The CDR3 nucleotides read TGTGCCAGCTACTCCACGGACAGAGCGAACACCGGGGAGCTGTTTTTT. The gene calls are TRBV12-3 or TRBV12-4 and TRBJ2-2, with D perhaps TRBD1 (6 bases). V lost 8 bases and J 0 bases, leaving 16 bases between the germline ends. The CDR3 covers 16 residues.

The chain carries TRBV29-1 and TRBJ2-3; D ambiguous. The CDR3 contains 12 residues. With 4 bases removed from V and 1 base from J, the gap between germline ends came to 6 bases. Per germline, CDR1 SQVTM and CDR2 ANQGSEA. CDR3 region: CSVAVGTDTQYF. CDR3 coding DNA: TGCAGCGTTGCGGTGGGCACAGATACGCAGTATTTT.